These 9 T cell receptor beta chains were sequenced from one sample in a study of T-cell reconstitution after alpha-beta-depleted transplantation in children. This sample's TCRbeta library carried unique molecular identifier barcodes. MiXCR was run by TCRdb on the PCR reads, yielding one entry per CDR3 protein. This table has a few hundred thousand distinct CDR3 sequences, about 9.3% appearing once. The sequences come from PBMCs from the stem cell graft donor, collected from the stem cell graft. Source of these receptors: a human donor who donated a stem cell graft to a child with acute lymphoblastic leukemia.

This clonotype was observed many times. The chain combines TRBV4-1 with TRBJ1-6; no clear D gene. The length of the CDR3 is 15 residues. V was clipped by 4 bases and J by 0 bases, with 7 bases between them. CDR1 and CDR2 (germline): MGHRA, YSYEKL. The CDR3 nucleotides read TGCGCCAGCAGCCCAGAGAGCTCCTATAATTCACCCCTCCACTTT. The encoded protein is CASSPESSYNSPLHF.

This chain's CDR3 is CASSGTSGRGYEQYF. The CDR3 nucleotides are TGTGCCAGCAGTGGGACTAGCGGGAGAGGCTACGAGCAGTACTTC. The gene calls are TRBV12-3 or TRBV12-4 and TRBJ2-7, with 14 nucleotides matching TRBD2. V lost 5 bases and J lost 3; bases outside the gene matches: 3. This CDR3 is 15 amino acids long.

This clonotype was counted at least ten times. This chain joins TRBV5-1 and TRBJ2-3, with D uncertain. The V end lost 1 base, the J end lost 2 bases, and 11 bases lay between the germline ends. The CDR3 spans 15 residues. Germline CDR1 is SGHRS and CDR2 is YFSETQ. The CDR3 loop is CASSLYYRDTDTQYF. For the CDR3, the DNA is TGCGCCAGCAGCTTGTATTACCGAGACACAGATACGCAGTATTTT.

The V call is TRBV7-3, the J call TRBJ2-3, with 8 bases aligning to TRBD2. CDR1 and CDR2 (germline): SGHTA, FQGTGA. The CDR3 loop spans 14 amino acids. V lost 3 bases and J lost 6; bases outside the gene matches: 5. CDR3 DNA: TGTGCCAGCAGCTTTTATAGCGGGGCCGATACGCAGTATTTT. Protein sequence: CASSFYSGADTQYF.

This clonotype was observed a few times. This chain connects TRBV25-1 to TRBJ2-1; 9 bases are a match to TRBD1. The ends lost 2 bases at V and 8 bases at J; junction bases unmatched: 7. The CDR3 is 15 residues long. Germline values: CDR1 MGHDK, CDR2 SYGVNS. This chain's CDR3 is CASSEGTGRKDEQFF. Here the CDR3 DNA reads TGTGCCAGCAGTGAAGGGACAGGGCGTAAAGATGAGCAGTTCTTC.

There are many counts of this clonotype. V usage is TRBV4-1 and J usage is TRBJ2-3, with 9 nucleotides matching TRBD2. J gave up 5 bases and V 3 bases, and 6 bases lay outside the gene matches. This CDR3 comprises 15 residues. The V gene's germline CDR1 is MGHRA and CDR2 YSYEKL. The CDR3 loop reads CASSQVAGVGDTQYF. The CDR3 DNA sequence: TGCGCCAGCAGCCAGGTAGCGGGAGTCGGAGATACGCAGTATTTT.

This chain connects TRBV2 to TRBJ1-5; perhaps TRBD1 as D (6 bases). The germline CDR1 and CDR2 sequences are SNHLY and FYNNEI. With 4 bases removed from V and 6 bases from J, the gap between germline ends came to 13 bases. CDR3 size: 14 residues. For the CDR3, the DNA is TGTGCCAGCAGTGCTAATGACAGGTTTCAGCCCCAGCATTTT. It codes for CASSANDRFQPQHF.

This chain uses TRBV7-9 with TRBJ2-1, with D possibly called TRBD1 or TRBD2 (6 bases each). This CDR3 contains 17 residues. V was clipped by 5 bases and J by 0 bases, with 17 bases between them. Germline V CDR1 and CDR2: SEHNR, FQNEAQ (reference sequence). The CDR3 loop is CASSGGRAGSSYNEQFF. CDR3 DNA: TGTGCCAGCAGCGGGGGGCGGGCCGGGAGCTCCTACAATGAGCAGTTCTTC. The complete variable domain, with remaining parts taken from reference TRBV7-9 and TRBJ2-1, reads DTGVSQNPRHKITKRGQNVTFRCDPISEHNRLYWYRQTLGQGPEFLTYFQNEAQLEKSRLLSDRFSAERPKGSFSTLEIQRTEQGDSAMYLCASSGGRAGSSYNEQFFGPGTRLTVL.

This clonotype was counted a few times. The chain joins TRBV3-1 to TRBJ1-4, with TRBD1 identical over 9 bases. CDR1 is LGHDT and CDR2 is YNNKEL in the germline V gene (reference sequence). V gave up 4 bases and J gave up 5 bases; unmatched junction bases: 8. This CDR3 has 16 amino acids. The CDR3 here is CASSLSPTGGNEKLFF. The CDR3 nucleotides are TGTGCCAGCAGCCTCTCCCCGACAGGGGGAAATGAAAAACTGTTTTTT. Full variable domain (missing parts from reference TRBV3-1 and TRBJ1-4): DTAVSQTPKYLVTQMGNDKSIKCEQNLGHDTMYWYKQDSKKFLKIMFSYNNKELIINETVPNRFSPKSPDKAHLNLHINSLELGDSAVYFCASSLSPTGGNEKLFFGSGTQLSVL.